Reported below is one TCR beta chain. Its target is unknown. This record belongs to a study of blood T cells in healthy people across ages. As for the study in general: Researchers report that template switching captured about one barcoded beta molecule per two T cells. Study-wide points: Considered underestimates were the diversity estimates obtained from one million T cells. A roughly linear age-dependent decrease characterized TCR beta diversity per million T cells.

This CDR3 is built from 15 residues. V was trimmed by 0 bases and J by 4 bases, leaving 14 bases between them. CDR1 and CDR2 from the germline V gene are DFQATT and SNEGSKA (reference sequence). A sample-barcoded 5' primer and a J-beta primer mix were used in a second PCR of roughly 6 to 12 cycles. The yield of each sample was at least 2.5 million CDR3-containing paired-end reads. TCRdb ran MiXCR on the 5' RACE reads and lists one entry per CDR3 protein. The sample carries over 1,300,000 distinct CDR3 sequences, approximately 59% recorded once. The sample consisted of blood. This chain connects TRBV20-1 to TRBJ2-3, with D tentatively TRBD2 (5 bases). This clonotype originated in a man aged 18 to 30 in good health. Written as DNA, the CDR3 is TGCAGTGCTAGAGACGGGGTCAAGAACGCAGATACGCAGTATTTT. Translating gives CSARDGVKNADTQYF.